This TCR beta chain was observed in a study of T cell responses to AZD1222 COVID-19 vaccine (dated by TCRdb to the early 2020s). Broadly, across the study: AZD1222 recipients given second doses at about 4 weeks or at about 12 weeks were pooled, since spike-specific TCR depth and breadth were not found to differ between the two schedules. TCR sequencing covered 233 trial participants: 207 given two doses of AZD1222 and approximately 26 given two doses of MenACWY control vaccine. Trial participants were enrolled by age into 18-55, 56-69 and 70-plus year subgroups, with around 150, 28 and 57 TCR-sequenced participants respectively.

The time point label for this specimen denotes: baseline before first vaccination. The vaccinee samples were drawn from two UK trials, COV001 and COV002, one of which was a single-blind randomized controlled phase 2/3 trial testing AZD1222 (ChAdOx1 nCoV-19) in healthy adults. For TCRbeta chain sequencing, PBMC samples were collected from trial participants at day 0 and at day 28 after the second dose. The CDR3 regions of human TCRbeta chains were subjected to immunosequencing. Per the source publication's procedure: Repertoire TCRs were checked for matches against a reference library of SARS-CoV-2-specific TCRs that had been generated using the MIRA antigen-specificity platform. Breadth was defined as the fraction of unique TCRs that were SARS-CoV-2-associated. Depth was defined as the fraction of total T cells that were SARS-CoV-2-associated. Using the MIRA data, each spike-specific TCR was mapped to the spike region that the TCR reacts to and placed in a CD4 or CD8 class. Log10-transformed breadth and depth values were compared by one-way ANOVA with Sidak's multiple comparisons tests. TCRdb limited this immuneACCESS table to in-frame rearrangements with V and J called. A share of clones is missing; checked studies link under half to unresolved V genes, and the rest is unexplained. That table gives V, J and clone size, and the DNA gave D and trimming. This sample comprises over 120,000 clones, 93% of them detected only once. The ten most abundant clones make up over 4% of the sample.

Inclusive of the bounding cysteine and phenylalanine, the CDR3 is 11 residues long. The retained sequence is limited to the CDR3, 33 bases, with the frame set at the first base. V is shortened by 4 bases, J by 7 bases, and the region joining them spans 11 bases. CDR1 and CDR2 were assigned from the germline V gene as SQVTM and ANQGSEA. Beyond this particular receptor, the publication reports: Reportedly, almost half of the unique spike-specific TCRs recognized epitopes lying outside the regions that are mutated in the B.1.351 and B.1.1.7 variants. Participants were mostly white British and included more females than males, and it was suggested by the authors that clonal diversity may have been underestimated. CD4 TCRs associated with the vaccine covered the entire spike protein, and the dominant responses were in regions 160-218 and 743-854. Conclusions about previously exposed vaccinees are limited, since just five or six AZD1222 recipients were seropositive for SARS-CoV-2 at baseline. Because no day 14 peak-response samples were available, the repertoires could be characterized only after the peak T cell response. The 56-69-year group was small, and its depth increase did not reach significance, likely because of low power. After two AZD1222 doses, spike-specific TCR breadth and depth were significantly higher than at day 0 and than in MenACWY recipients.

In regard to this clone: The target of this receptor is not known. Per-base qualities were not stored, and no clone one base away is much larger.

The rearranged chain carries TRBV29-1 and TRBJ2-7; a weak D assignment points to TRBD2 (6 bases agree). The sequence was collected from an adult in good health. The sample consisted of peripheral blood, taken on day 0 of AZD1222 vaccination. CDR3 region: CSVGGDWEQYF. The nucleotides are TGCAGCGTTGGGGGGGACTGGGAGCAGTACTTC.